This is a list of T cell receptor beta chains from one sample in a study of beta chain features in type 1 diabetes. Assay used: immunoSEQ multiplex PCR; TCRdb lists only in-frame clones, some missing. The profile shows 250,000 to 300,000 clones, 14% of them singletons. Sequenced sample: naive CD4+ T cells from blood. The origin of the receptors is a man younger than 40 with type 1 diabetes. The CDR3 runs from the conserved cysteine through the conserved F or W. The D gene is left open where the match is weak. Rows may omit the clone size; those that give it use once, few, many or a size class.

v_gene	d_gene	j_gene	abundance	CDR3aa	CDR3nt
TRBV5-1	NA	TRBJ1-1	NA	CASSADTGHQNTEAFF	TGCGCCAGCAGCGCAGATACGGGACACCAGAACACTGAAGCTTTCTTT
TRBV28	NA	TRBJ2-1	few	CASSWAKQEQFF	TGTGCCAGCAGTTGGGCCAAACAAGAGCAGTTCTTC
TRBV30	NA	TRBJ2-3	NA	CAWSAGSSESTDTQYF	TGTGCCTGGAGTGCGGGAAGTTCGGAGTCCACAGATACGCAGTATTTT
TRBV28	NA	TRBJ1-5	NA	CASRFPRGEQPQHF	TGTGCCAGCAGGTTCCCCAGGGGAGAACAGCCCCAGCATTTT
TRBV7-2	TRBD1	TRBJ2-1	NA	CASSQRQGSEQFF	TGTGCCAGCAGCCAAAGACAGGGGAGTGAGCAGTTCTTC
TRBV5-4	TRBD2	TRBJ2-5	few	CASSLGTSSGKETQYF	TGTGCCAGCAGCTTGGGAACGTCTAGCGGGAAAGAGACCCAGTACTTC
TRBV18	NA	TRBJ2-5	NA	CASSQQQETQYF	TGTGCCAGCTCCCAACAACAAGAGACCCAGTACTTC
TRBV28	NA	TRBJ2-7	few	CASTLGVHEQYF	TGTGCCAGCACCTTAGGGGTCCACGAGCAGTACTTC
TRBV29-1	NA	TRBJ2-1	NA	CSVVTRTSISNEQFF	TGCAGCGTTGTCACTAGGACTTCCATCTCCAATGAGCAGTTCTTC
TRBV5-4	NA	TRBJ2-3	few	CASSLVYTDTQYF	TGTGCCAGCAGCTTGGTCTACACAGATACGCAGTATTTT
TRBV5-6	NA	TRBJ2-7	NA	CASSLGAVYEQYF	TGTGCCAGCAGCTTGGGAGCTGTCTACGAGCAGTACTTC
TRBV4-1	TRBD1	TRBJ2-1	few	CASSQGTGQRYNEQFF	TGCGCCAGCAGCCAGGGGACAGGCCAACGTTACAATGAGCAGTTCTTC
TRBV5-6	NA	TRBJ2-7	NA	CASSSTGWLDEQYF	TGTGCCAGCAGTTCCACAGGGTGGCTAGACGAGCAGTACTTC
TRBV5-1	NA	TRBJ2-3	NA	CASSPLASTDTQYF	TGCGCCAGCAGCCCCCTAGCGAGCACAGATACGCAGTATTTT
TRBV28	TRBD2	TRBJ2-7	few	CASSQGTSEFYEQYF	TGTGCCAGCAGCCAAGGGACTAGCGAGTTCTACGAGCAGTACTTC
TRBV4-1	NA	TRBJ1-5	few	CASSQYSNQPQHF	TGCGCCAGCAGCCAGTATAGCAATCAGCCCCAGCATTTT
TRBV28	NA	TRBJ2-7	NA	CASSYLYEQYF	TGTGCCAGCAGCTATCTATACGAGCAGTACTTC
TRBV27	NA	TRBJ2-1	NA	CASSLTSLNEQFF	TGTGCCAGCAGTTTAACTAGCCTGAATGAGCAGTTCTTC
TRBV2	TRBD2	TRBJ2-1	NA	CASSARLAGRAEQFF	TGTGCCAGCAGTGCTAGGCTAGCGGGACGGGCTGAGCAGTTCTTC
TRBV4-3	NA	TRBJ2-3	NA	CASSQRVGPGDTQYF	TGCGCCAGCAGCCAGAGGGTAGGGCCCGGAGATACGCAGTATTTT
TRBV6-5	NA	TRBJ1-2	NA	CASSYSSLYYGYTF	TGTGCCAGCAGTTACTCGTCCCTCTACTATGGCTACACCTTC
TRBV10-3	TRBD1	TRBJ1-1	once	CAIGGTGNTEAFF	TGTGCCATAGGCGGGACAGGGAACACTGAAGCTTTCTTT
TRBV11-1	NA	TRBJ2-1	NA	CASSFYRTYNEQFF	TGTGCCAGCAGCTTCTACAGGACCTACAATGAGCAGTTCTTC
TRBV5-1	NA	TRBJ2-7	NA	CASSLELPGEQYF	TGCGCCAGCAGCTTGGAACTCCCCGGCGAGCAGTACTTC
TRBV28	TRBD1	TRBJ1-4	NA	CASGDRDLSF	TGTGCCAGCGGGGACAGGGACCTTTCTTTT
TRBV10-3	TRBD1	TRBJ2-7	NA	CAISRDRVYEQYF	TGTGCCATCAGTCGGGACAGGGTCTACGAGCAGTACTTC
TRBV7-9	NA	TRBJ2-3	few	CASSLGRSTDTQYF	TGTGCCAGCAGCTTAGGTAGATCCACAGATACGCAGTATTTT
TRBV9	NA	TRBJ1-2	NA	CASSEGGALNYGYTF	TGTGCCAGCAGCGAGGGGGGGGCCCTTAACTATGGCTACACCTTC
TRBV6-5	NA	TRBJ2-7	few	CASSYQHSRGEQYF	TGTGCCAGCAGTTACCAGCATTCCCGGGGCGAGCAGTACTTC
TRBV5-1	NA	TRBJ2-3	few	CASSLGGYTDTQYF	TGCGCCAGCAGCTTGGGGGGCTACACAGATACGCAGTATTTT
TRBV9	TRBD2	TRBJ2-5	few	CASSVSSGGRQETQYF	TGTGCCAGCAGCGTATCTAGCGGGGGCCGCCAAGAGACCCAGTACTTC
TRBV19	NA	TRBJ1-2	few	CASNEGRYGYTF	TGTGCCAGTAACGAGGGTCGGTATGGCTACACCTTC
TRBV18	NA	TRBJ1-1	NA	CASSPGQMNTEAFF	TGTGCCAGCTCACCGGGGCAGATGAACACTGAAGCTTTCTTT
TRBV28	NA	TRBJ2-5	NA	CASSTYRERETQYF	TGTGCCAGCAGTACCTACAGGGAGAGGGAGACCCAGTACTTC
TRBV7-3	NA	TRBJ2-3	few	CASSFSEADTQYF	TGTGCCAGCAGCTTTTCCGAGGCAGATACGCAGTATTTT
TRBV5-1	TRBD2	TRBJ2-7	few	CASSLGQGTSGSREQYF	TGCGCCAGCAGCTTGGGCCAGGGGACTAGCGGGAGTCGGGAGCAGTACTTC
TRBV28	NA	TRBJ2-7	few	CASSFGGREYEQYF	TGTGCCAGCAGTTTCGGGGGGCGAGAGTACGAGCAGTACTTC
TRBV5-4	NA	TRBJ2-3	few	CASSAAETGTDTQYF	TGTGCCAGCAGCGCCGCGGAGACCGGCACAGATACGCAGTATTTT
TRBV28	TRBD2	TRBJ2-1	NA	CASSFSGRGTYNEQFF	TGTGCCAGCAGTTTTAGCGGGAGGGGAACCTACAATGAGCAGTTCTTC
TRBV2	TRBD1	TRBJ1-2	few	CASSKDRGRSYGYTF	TGTGCCAGCAGCAAAGACAGGGGGCGGTCGTATGGCTACACCTTC
TRBV18	TRBD1	TRBJ2-7	NA	CASSIDRGHSYEQYF	TGTGCCAGCTCAATAGACAGGGGGCATTCCTACGAGCAGTACTTC
TRBV19	NA	TRBJ1-2	NA	CASFQNYGYTF	TGTGCCAGTTTCCAAAACTATGGCTACACCTTC
TRBV15	TRBD2	TRBJ2-3	many	CATSSAGGRVDTQYF	TGTGCCACCAGCAGCGCGGGAGGGCGGGTAGATACGCAGTATTTT
TRBV23-1	TRBD2	TRBJ2-1	NA	CASSQRMTSGVLGEQFF	TGCGCCAGCAGTCAGCGGATGACTAGCGGAGTACTCGGTGAGCAGTTCTTC
TRBV2	NA	TRBJ2-5	NA	CASSEWELGETQYF	TGTGCCAGCAGTGAGTGGGAGCTTGGCGAGACCCAGTACTTC
TRBV18	TRBD2	TRBJ2-5	few	CASSHFIPLAGGEETQYF	TGTGCCAGCTCACATTTTATCCCTCTAGCGGGAGGAGAAGAGACCCAGTACTTC
TRBV7-9	NA	TRBJ1-1	few	CASSLQESKAFF	TGTGCCAGCAGCTTACAAGAGAGCAAAGCTTTCTTT
TRBV5-1	NA	TRBJ2-1	few	CASSLAGEDEQFF	TGCGCCAGCAGCTTGGCCGGGGAGGATGAGCAGTTCTTC
TRBV10-3	TRBD1	TRBJ2-6	NA	CAISRQGAGANVLTF	TGTGCCATCAGTAGACAGGGGGCTGGGGCCAACGTCCTGACTTTC
TRBV19	NA	TRBJ2-1	NA	CASSIGRSYNEQFF	TGTGCCAGTAGTATAGGGAGGTCCTACAATGAGCAGTTCTTC
TRBV7-9	TRBD2	TRBJ2-1	few	CASSLIAGGSYNEQFF	TGTGCCAGCAGCTTAATAGCGGGAGGATCCTACAATGAGCAGTTCTTC
TRBV19	TRBD2	TRBJ2-2	few	CASRVSGRRTGELFF	TGTGCCAGTAGGGTTAGCGGGAGAAGAACCGGGGAGCTGTTTTTT
TRBV28	NA	TRBJ2-7	NA	CASSWVGRGQTYEQYF	TGTGCCAGCAGTTGGGTGGGAAGGGGACAAACCTACGAGCAGTACTTC
TRBV25-1	TRBD1	TRBJ1-3	NA	CASGQGENTIYF	TGTGCCAGCGGACAGGGTGAAAACACCATATATTTT
TRBV7-2	NA	TRBJ2-7	few	CASSSAYEQYF	TGTGCCAGCAGCTCGGCCTACGAGCAGTACTTC
TRBV6-6	NA	TRBJ2-7	few	CASSYEIATSYEQYF	TGTGCCAGCAGTTACGAGATAGCTACCTCCTACGAGCAGTACTTC